This T cell receptor (beta chain) was sequenced in a study of T cells in women clearing cervical HPV infection. About the study: Cases: HPV16-related CIN3 or worse on histology, a couple of invasive cancers. Only a few women had HLA typing results available.

Germline values: CDR1 SGHKS, CDR2 YYEKEE (reference sequence). CDR3 length: 15 residues. TCRdb's table, derived via immunoSEQ multiplex PCR, lists solely in-frame clones and lacks some. The sample shows roughly 30,000 clones, and more than 3.5% sits with its ten largest clones. As regards this clone: The CDR3 end falls 3 residues outside the read, so it is completed with the germline J gene.

V gene TRBV5-5 combines with J gene TRBJ1-4; 10 nucleotides line up with TRBD1. This TCR derives from a woman aged 18 to 75 with a cervical HPV16 infection that either progressed to CIN3+ or cleared (not recorded which). The specimen sequenced was blood buffy coat. CDR3 region: CASSLAGTGVSPLFF. CDR3 DNA, as far as it was read: TGTGCCAGCAGCTTGGCAGGGACAGGGGTTTCACCA.